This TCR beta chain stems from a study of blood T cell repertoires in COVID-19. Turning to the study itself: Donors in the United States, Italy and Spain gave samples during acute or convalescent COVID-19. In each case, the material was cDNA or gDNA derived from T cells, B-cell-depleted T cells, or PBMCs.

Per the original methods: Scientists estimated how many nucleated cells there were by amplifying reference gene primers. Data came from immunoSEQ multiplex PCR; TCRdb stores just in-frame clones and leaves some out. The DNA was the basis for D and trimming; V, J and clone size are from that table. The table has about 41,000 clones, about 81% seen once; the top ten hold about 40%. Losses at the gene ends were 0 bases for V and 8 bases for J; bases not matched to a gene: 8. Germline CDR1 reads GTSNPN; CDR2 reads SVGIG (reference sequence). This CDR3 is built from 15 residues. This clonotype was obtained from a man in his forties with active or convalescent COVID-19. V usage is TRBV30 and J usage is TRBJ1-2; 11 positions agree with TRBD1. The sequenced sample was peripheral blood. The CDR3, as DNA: TGTGCCTGGAGTGTACGAGGACAGGGGGCGGGGGGCTACACCTTC. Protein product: CAWSVRGQGAGGYTF.